This T cell receptor (beta chain) appears in the sequencing data of a study of T cell responses to AZD1222 COVID-19 vaccine. This clone was recorded a few times. Its cognate antigen is unknown. Second-dose intervals of approximately 4 or approximately 12 weeks were pooled. Regarding the study as a whole: Regions 160-218 and 743-854 held dominance among vaccine-associated CD4 TCRs, which spanned spike. Sampling that yielded the repertoires occurred only after the peak T cell response.

TCRdb's table, derived via immunoSEQ multiplex PCR, lists solely in-frame clones and lacks some. The data show around 56,000 clones, with 80% to 90% seen just once and 14% held by the top ten. The TCR was taken from an adult who received the AZD1222 COVID-19 vaccine. The sequencing used peripheral blood, collected 28 days after the second AZD1222 dose.

CDR3 sequence (DNA): TGTGCCAGCAGCCAAGAAGGGTCCCCGCAGCCCCAGCATTTT. This sequence encodes CASSQEGSPQPQHF. The rearrangement links TRBV4-2 to TRBJ1-5; no definite D call. Deletions cut 0 bases from V and 7 bases from J, with 10 bases between. This CDR3 has 14 residues. Germline CDR1 reads LGHNA; CDR2 reads YNFKEQ.